This TCR beta chain was sequenced during a study of shared clonotypes between healthy human individuals. Study overall: Donors consisted of a couple of women and three men between 18 and 49.

Trimming removed 6 bases from V and 2 bases from J, with 12 bases in between. The CDR3 length is 13 residues. Germline CDR1 reads SQVTM; CDR2 reads ANQGSEA. Investigators spread the genomic DNA of each subset evenly over several immunoSEQ plates. Assay used: immunoSEQ multiplex PCR; TCRdb lists only in-frame clones, some missing. The table has about 2 million clones, roughly 94% seen once. The clonotype originates from a man between 18 and 35 years old in good health. Sequenced: naive CD4+ T cells sorted from blood. Subset meaning: CD45RA+ positively selected. The V and J genes are TRBV29-1 and TRBJ2-3; either TRBD1 or TRBD2 may fit D (5 bases each). The DNA for the CDR3 is TGCAGCGTCCGGGACGCCTACACAGATACGCAGTATTTT. Its translation: CSVRDAYTDTQYF.